This T cell receptor (beta chain) appears in the sequencing data of a study of blood T cells in healthy people across ages (dated by TCRdb to 2014 to 2015). Concerning the study at large: In model experiments, roughly one uniquely barcoded TCR beta cDNA molecule per two T cells was captured by template switching. To avoid experimental bias, donors of different ages were spread randomly across the sequencing lanes. The study measured age-related changes in TCR beta repertoire diversity using deep sequencing normalized with unique cDNA molecular identifiers. Donors were grouped into four age groups: young (average roughly 15 years), middle-aged (less than 40), aged (around 56) and long-lived (over 80). The study analyzed two additional independent replicas of 1 million unique cDNA reads from the same blood draw for two donors, one aged 18 to 29 and one aged 80 or older.

The method behind the library was 5' RACE. TCRdb records Illumina HiSeq 2500 as the sequencer. A second roughly 6 to 12 cycle PCR used a sample-barcoded 5' primer and a J-beta primer mix. A unique molecular identifier was introduced onto each TCR beta cDNA molecule by a template-switch 5' adaptor carrying 12 random nucleotides. At least 3 million CDR3-containing paired-end reads were obtained from each sample. First-strand cDNA was synthesized from all RNA with the Mint cDNA synthesis kit, primed by a TRBC-specific oligonucleotide. Following uracil-DNA glycosylase treatment, all cDNA underwent a first 18-cycle PCR with the universal primers M1SS and BC2_uni_R. Per the original workflow: Normalization of each sample was performed by random selection of 1 million high-quality reads, each carrying a distinct molecular identifier. Reads sharing molecular identifiers were discarded rather than binned into consensus sequences. MiTCR, run with a Q25 quality threshold and the strictest error-elimination algorithm, handled CDR3 identification, clonotype clustering and error correction. A nonparametric unseen species model with Euler transformation was used to estimate lower-bound total TCR beta diversity. TCRdb took the public reads, trimmed them with fastp at Q25, ran MiXCR for clone calling and kept in-frame beta chains. One record per CDR3 amino acid sequence lists the most common genes and DNA. The authors' filters were not applied to this entry. The sample records 1.5 million to 2 million distinct CDR3 sequences, roughly 27% of which are singletons. The ten largest clones take up roughly 8% of the sample.

CDR1 and CDR2 (MNHEY, SVGAGI) derive from the germline V gene. Taken from cysteine to phenylalanine, the CDR3 has 16 residues. Just CDR3 DNA is preserved here, 48 bases in frame from base 1. Donors were under 40 systemically healthy Caucasian individuals from Russia aged roughly 6 to 90 years. Each donor gave approximately 9.3 milliliters of peripheral blood, collected into EDTA-treated Vacutainer tubes. Ficoll-Paque density-gradient centrifugation was used to isolate PBMCs, with at least 6.5 million obtained per sample. Trizol reagent was used to extract total RNA from the PBMCs, yielding at least 6 micrograms per sample. The percentages of naive CD45RAhigh/CD27high T cells were determined by flow cytometry on a PBMC aliquot from every donor. About this clonotype: Its antigen is unknown. The junction shows a germline mismatch at one end, possibly a read error.

What the authors observed across the whole study: Since profiling was done on bulk unsorted PBMCs, naive and antigen-experienced compartments could not be conclusively compared. Observed TCR beta diversity per million T cells fell roughly linearly with age, and a significant reduction was already apparent by age around 40. Compared with the aged group, the long-lived group had more naive CD4+ T cells, fewer expanded clones and increased TCR diversity, a pattern suggesting age selection. A strong correlation was found between observed TCR beta diversity and the percentage of naive T cells measured by flow cytometry. Estimates of total diversity based on one million sequenced T cells were considered lower bounds and underestimates. The CMV infection status of donors was not known, potentially confounding age-related changes in expanded clonotypes.

The V gene is TRBV6-5 and the J gene is TRBJ2-3; 7 bases in the junction line up with TRBD2. The sequence derives from a woman aged 30 to 39 in good health. Sequenced: blood. The sequence in DNA is TGTGCCCGCAGGGAGGGAGGGCGTAGAGGCACAGATACGCAGTATTTT. The encoded protein is CARREGGRRGTDTQYF.